The TCR beta chain under discussion was sequenced for a study of response to subunit inactivated influenza vaccine. In its sample, this clonotype was seen a few times. Its antigen is unknown. TCRdb called the RT-PCR reads again in MiXCR, with one record for every CDR3 protein. This repertoire shows about 240,000 distinct CDR3 sequences, 12% found once; its top ten account for 7.5% to 10%. The germline V gene encodes CDR1 MDHEN and CDR2 SYDVKM. The CDR3 has 15 residues. Trimming took 8 bases from V and 9 from J, leaving 23 bases between them. General study results and limits: The authors suggested that few new T cells are recruited per seasonal influenza vaccination.

The sample consisted of non-naive T cells sorted from PBMCs, taken around 14 days before vaccination. V gene TRBV28 combines with J gene TRBJ2-4, with D perhaps matching TRBD1 (7 bases). This clonotype originated in a man aged 45-60 years who received an inactivated influenza vaccine. The CDR3 DNA follows: TGTGCCAGCTCGCCGGGTGGAGGGGGCTATAGCATTCAGTACTTC. Its translation: CASSPGGGGYSIQYF.